This entry describes one T cell receptor (beta chain). This specimen belongs to a study of T cell changes during pregnancy in multiple sclerosis. Unmatched junction bases numbered 14, after V lost 5 bases and J lost 0 bases. The CDR3 consists of 19 residues. The germline V gene encodes CDR1 SEHNR and CDR2 FQNEAQ (reference sequence). Only in-frame clones appear in the TCRdb table, and some are missing; sequencing was by immunoSEQ multiplex PCR. The sample lists 35,000 to 40,000 clones, 80% to 95% occurring once. The receptor was derived from a female donor with multiple sclerosis, enrolled in a pregnancy study. The V gene is TRBV7-9, the J gene TRBJ2-2, with 8 nucleotides matching TRBD1. Specimen: CD8+ T cells from peripheral blood mononuclear cells, collected in the third trimester of pregnancy. The CDR3 loop reads CASSKRLEDRGTNTGELFF. Here the CDR3 DNA reads TGTGCCAGCAGCAAGCGACTCGAAGACAGGGGCACGAACACCGGGGAGCTGTTTTTT. The full variable domain, rest sourced from reference TRBV7-9 and TRBJ2-2, is DTGVSQNPRHKITKRGQNVTFRCDPISEHNRLYWYRQTLGQGPEFLTYFQNEAQLEKSRLLSDRFSAERPKGSFSTLEIQRTEQGDSAMYLCASSKRLEDRGTNTGELFFGEGSRLTVL.